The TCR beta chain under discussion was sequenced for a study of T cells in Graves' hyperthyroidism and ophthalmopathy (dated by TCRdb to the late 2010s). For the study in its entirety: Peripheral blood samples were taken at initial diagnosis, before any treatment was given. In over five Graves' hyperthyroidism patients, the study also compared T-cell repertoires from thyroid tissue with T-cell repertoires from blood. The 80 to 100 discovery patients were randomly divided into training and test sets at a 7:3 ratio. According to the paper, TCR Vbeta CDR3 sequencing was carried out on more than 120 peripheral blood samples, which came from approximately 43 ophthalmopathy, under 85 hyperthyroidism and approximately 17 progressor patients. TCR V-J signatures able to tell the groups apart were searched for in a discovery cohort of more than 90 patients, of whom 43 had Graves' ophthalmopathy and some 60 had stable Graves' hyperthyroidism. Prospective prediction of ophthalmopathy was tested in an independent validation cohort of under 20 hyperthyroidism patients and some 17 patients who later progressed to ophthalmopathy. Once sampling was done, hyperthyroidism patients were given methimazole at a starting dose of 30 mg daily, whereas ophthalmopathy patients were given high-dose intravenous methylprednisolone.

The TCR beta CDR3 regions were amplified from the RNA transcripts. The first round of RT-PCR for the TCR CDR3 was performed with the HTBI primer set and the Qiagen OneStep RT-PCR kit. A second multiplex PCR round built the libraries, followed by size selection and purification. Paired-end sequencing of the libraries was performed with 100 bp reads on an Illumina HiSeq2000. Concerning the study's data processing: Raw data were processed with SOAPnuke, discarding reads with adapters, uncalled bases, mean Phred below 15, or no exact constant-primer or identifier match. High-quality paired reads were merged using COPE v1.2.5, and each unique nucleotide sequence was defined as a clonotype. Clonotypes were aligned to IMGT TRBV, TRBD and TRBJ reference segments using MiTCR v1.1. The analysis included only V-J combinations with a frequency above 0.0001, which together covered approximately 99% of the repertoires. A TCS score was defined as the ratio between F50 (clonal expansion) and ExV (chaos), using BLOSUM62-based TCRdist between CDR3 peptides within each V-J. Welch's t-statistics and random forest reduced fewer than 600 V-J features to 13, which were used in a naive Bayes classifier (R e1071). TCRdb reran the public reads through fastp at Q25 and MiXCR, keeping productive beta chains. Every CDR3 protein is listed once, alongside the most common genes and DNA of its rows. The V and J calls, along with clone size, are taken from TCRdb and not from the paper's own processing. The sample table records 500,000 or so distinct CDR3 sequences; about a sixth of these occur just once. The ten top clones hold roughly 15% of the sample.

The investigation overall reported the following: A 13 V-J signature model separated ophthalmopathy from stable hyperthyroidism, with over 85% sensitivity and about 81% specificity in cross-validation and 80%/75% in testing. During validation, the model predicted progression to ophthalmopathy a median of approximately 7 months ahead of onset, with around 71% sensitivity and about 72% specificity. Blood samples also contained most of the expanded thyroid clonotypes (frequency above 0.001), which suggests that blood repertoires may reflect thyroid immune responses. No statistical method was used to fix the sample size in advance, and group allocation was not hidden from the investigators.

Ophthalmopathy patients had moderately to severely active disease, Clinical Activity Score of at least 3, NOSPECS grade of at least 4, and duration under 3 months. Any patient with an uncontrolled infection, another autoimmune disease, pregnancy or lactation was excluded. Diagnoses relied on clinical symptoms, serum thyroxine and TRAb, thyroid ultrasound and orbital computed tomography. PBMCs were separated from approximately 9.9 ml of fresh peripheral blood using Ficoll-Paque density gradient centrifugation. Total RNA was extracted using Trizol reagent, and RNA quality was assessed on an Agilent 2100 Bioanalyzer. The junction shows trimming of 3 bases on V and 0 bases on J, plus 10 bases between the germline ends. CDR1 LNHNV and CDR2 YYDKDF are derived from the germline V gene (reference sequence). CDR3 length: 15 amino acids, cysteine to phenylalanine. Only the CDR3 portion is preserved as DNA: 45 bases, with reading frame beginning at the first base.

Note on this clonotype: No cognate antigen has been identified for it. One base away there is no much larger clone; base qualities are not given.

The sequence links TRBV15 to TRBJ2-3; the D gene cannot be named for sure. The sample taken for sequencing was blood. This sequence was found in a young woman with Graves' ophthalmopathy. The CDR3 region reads CATSRETLSTDTQYF. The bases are TGTGCCACCAGCAGGGAAACTTTGAGCACAGATACGCAGTATTTT.